The source of this T cell receptor (beta chain) is a study of blood T cells in healthy people across ages. The V gene's germline CDR1 is SGHDT and CDR2 YYEEEE. The length of the CDR3 is 10 residues. To note about this clonotype: At one end the junction does not follow the germline gene, possibly because of a read error.

With a J-beta primer mix and a sample-barcoded 5' primer, a second PCR ran 7 to 11 cycles. Researchers report that a template-switch adaptor with 12 random nucleotides tagged each cDNA molecule. TCRdb processed the 5' RACE reads anew with MiXCR; each CDR3 protein has one entry. The table has about 510,000 distinct CDR3 sequences, about 29% seen once. The same sample was also studied in work on T cells of mothers and their children. That study reports: The study found slightly higher but non-significant overlap in related versus unrelated mother-child pairs.

This clonotype was obtained from a boy aged 2-15 years in good health. The rearrangement uses TRBV5-6 and TRBJ2-5, with D possibly TRBD1 on 6 matching bases. The sample taken for sequencing was blood. CDR3 loop: CASSGDIWDF. The CDR3 DNA is TGTGCCAGCTCAGGGGACATATGGGACTTC.